Listed below are T cell receptor beta chains from one sample, sequenced in a study of blood T cell repertoires in COVID-19. Assay: immunoSEQ multiplex PCR; the TCRdb copy retains only in-frame clones and omits some. The table lists about 300,000 clones, 89% of them singletons. Input material: PBMCs or T cells enriched from blood (not recorded which). All receptors come from a man between 60 and 70 years old who had recovered from COVID-19. Both conserved end residues are part of each CDR3. A D gene is named only where the DNA matches it firmly. Only some rows state a clone size, as once, few, many or a class for expanded clones.

CDR3 | DNA | V | D | J | size
CASSLGGLGYGYTF | TGTGCCAGCAGTTTGGGGGGGCTGGGCTATGGCTACACCTTC | TRBV28 | . | TRBJ1-2 | .
CASRLDSNEQFF | TGTGCCAGTCGACTAGACTCCAATGAGCAGTTCTTC | TRBV12-3/TRBV12-4 | . | TRBJ2-1 | .
CASSLVQGAYSNQPQHF | TGTGCCAGCAGCTTAGTGCAGGGGGCATATAGCAATCAGCCCCAGCATTTT | TRBV7-2 | TRBD1 | TRBJ1-5 | .
CASSQGLAGITYNEQFF | TGCGCCAGCAGCCAAGGGCTAGCGGGGATCACCTACAATGAGCAGTTCTTC | TRBV4-1 | TRBD2 | TRBJ2-1 | .
CASSPLDRASYEQYF | TGTGCCAGCTCACCACTTGACAGGGCTTCGTACGAGCAGTACTTC | TRBV18 | TRBD1 | TRBJ2-7 | .
CASSQDWDTRGGYTF | TGTGCCAGCAGCCAAGATTGGGACACACGGGGTGGCTACACCTTC | TRBV3-1/TRBV3-2 | . | TRBJ1-2 | .
CASSWDRARSYEQYF | TGTGCCAGCAGTTGGGACAGGGCCCGCTCCTACGAGCAGTACTTC | TRBV6-5 | TRBD1 | TRBJ2-7 | .
CASSVASGTESTDTQYF | TGTGCCAGCAGCGTAGCGTCGGGAACTGAAAGCACAGATACGCAGTATTTT | TRBV9 | . | TRBJ2-3 | .
CATSPNRGHYNEQFF | TGTGCCACCAGTCCGAACAGGGGGCACTACAATGAGCAGTTCTTC | TRBV24-1 | TRBD1 | TRBJ2-1 | .
CASSQARTGATYEQYF | TGCGCCAGCAGCCAAGCCCGTACGGGAGCCACCTACGAGCAGTACTTC | TRBV4-1 | . | TRBJ2-7 | few
CASSFDGQNTGELFF | TGTGCCAGCAGCTTTGACGGACAGAACACCGGGGAGCTGTTTTTT | TRBV7-3 | . | TRBJ2-2 | .
CASSLVPAQGGSGNYGYTF | TGCGCCAGCAGCTTGGTACCGGCACAGGGGGGATCGGGAAACTATGGCTACACCTTC | TRBV5-1 | TRBD1 | TRBJ1-2 | .
CASSLGLAAGELFF | TGTGCCAGCAGCTTAGGGCTAGCTGCCGGGGAGCTGTTTTTT | TRBV7-2 | . | TRBJ2-2 | .
CASSPRQGKDTQYF | TGTGCCAGCAGCCCAAGACAGGGCAAAGATACGCAGTATTTT | TRBV7-9 | TRBD1 | TRBJ2-3 | few
CASSNRPGLPSGEQYF | TGTGCCAGCAGCAACCGCCCGGGACTCCCAAGCGGGGAGCAGTACTTC | TRBV7-2 | . | TRBJ2-7 | .
CASSPRDSRYGYTF | TGTGCCAGCTCACCGCGGGACAGCCGCTATGGCTACACCTTC | TRBV18 | TRBD1 | TRBJ1-2 | .
CASSPPNSFGGSPANTGELFF | TGTGCCAGCTCACCACCTAATTCCTTTGGCGGGAGCCCAGCCAACACCGGGGAGCTGTTTTTT | TRBV18 | TRBD2 | TRBJ2-2 | .
CASSPLPGTSINYGYTF | TGTGCCAGCAGCCCCCTACCCGGGACAAGTATTAACTATGGCTACACCTTC | TRBV3-1/TRBV3-2 | . | TRBJ1-2 | .
CASSWQGVGQPQHF | TGTGCCAGTAGTTGGCAGGGGGTAGGACAGCCCCAGCATTTT | TRBV19 | TRBD1 | TRBJ1-5 | .
CASSQDGRGTNQETQYF | TGCGCCAGCAGCCAAGATGGCCGGGGGACCAACCAAGAGACCCAGTACTTC | TRBV4-1 | . | TRBJ2-5 | .
CASSLNDPGFQETQYF | TGTGCCAGCAGCCTAAATGACCCAGGGTTTCAAGAGACCCAGTACTTC | TRBV3-1/TRBV3-2 | . | TRBJ2-5 | once
CASSIELATDTQYF | TGTGCCAGTAGTATAGAACTTGCTACAGATACGCAGTATTTT | TRBV19 | . | TRBJ2-3 | .
CAISAPQGGSYEQYF | TGTGCCATCAGTGCCCCCCAGGGTGGTTCCTACGAGCAGTACTTC | TRBV10-3 | . | TRBJ2-7 | .
CASSRLAEYQETQYF | TGTGCCAGCAGCAGACTAGCGGAGTACCAAGAGACCCAGTACTTC | TRBV6-5 | TRBD2 | TRBJ2-5 | .
CASSFLGLAGGVSGEQYF | TGCGCCAGCAGCTTCCTGGGACTAGCGGGAGGGGTTTCGGGGGAGCAGTACTTC | TRBV5-1 | TRBD2 | TRBJ2-7 | .
CASSYRTSRSEQYF | TGTGCCAGCAGTTACAGGACTAGCCGTAGCGAGCAGTACTTC | TRBV6-2/TRBV6-3 | TRBD2 | TRBJ2-7 | .
CATSRDSTSGSWYNEQFF | TGTGCCACCAGCAGAGATTCGACTAGCGGGAGTTGGTACAATGAGCAGTTCTTC | TRBV15 | TRBD2 | TRBJ2-1 | .
CASSFSVDLRGRQRTGELFF | TGTGCCAGCAGTTTTTCTGTTGACCTCCGGGGGAGGCAAAGAACCGGGGAGCTGTTTTTT | TRBV28 | . | TRBJ2-2 | .
CASSFRTTSNEQFF | TGCGCCAGCAGCTTCCGGACTACCTCCAATGAGCAGTTCTTC | TRBV5-1 | . | TRBJ2-1 | .
CASSDSWCRRWDRYCSGANVLTF | TGTGCCAGCAGTGACTCGTGGTGCCGCCGTTGGGACAGGTACTGCTCTGGGGCCAACGTCCTGACTTTC | TRBV6-4 | TRBD1 | TRBJ2-6 | .
CASSIRGSSYEQYF | TGTGCCAGTAGTATACGCGGCAGCTCCTACGAGCAGTACTTC | TRBV19 | . | TRBJ2-7 | few
CASSFGGRSETQYF | TGTGCCAGCAGCTTCGGCGGGAGGTCAGAGACCCAGTACTTC | TRBV3-1/TRBV3-2 | TRBD2 | TRBJ2-5 | .
CASRAASGLKGGYTF | TGTGCCAGTAGAGCGGCCTCCGGTCTAAAGGGTGGCTACACCTTC | TRBV19 | . | TRBJ1-2 | .
CASSLGLTLGYEQYF | TGTGCCAGCAGCTTGGGACTGACCCTGGGGTACGAGCAGTACTTC | TRBV7-2 | . | TRBJ2-7 | .
CSVLQSSGELFF | TGCAGCGTCCTACAGTCATCCGGGGAGCTGTTTTTT | TRBV29-1 | . | TRBJ2-2 | .
CASSPTGLPGEKLFF | TGTGCCAGCAGCCCGACAGGACTCCCTGGGGAAAAACTGTTTTTT | TRBV7-3 | . | TRBJ1-4 | .
CASSLLVGTDTQYF | TGTGCCAGCAGCCTCCTCGTCGGCACAGATACGCAGTATTTT | TRBV7-6 | . | TRBJ2-3 | .
CASSYYGRGNSPLHF | TGTGCCAGCAGTTACTATGGCAGGGGTAATTCACCCCTCCACTTT | TRBV6-5 | . | TRBJ1-6 | once
CASSLGRVSYEQYF | TGTGCCAGCAGCTTAGGACGGGTATCCTACGAGCAGTACTTC | TRBV11-2 | . | TRBJ2-7 | .
CASRQAGARGTIYF | TGTGCCAGCAGACAAGCAGGGGCTAGGGGCACCATATATTTT | TRBV3-1/TRBV3-2 | . | TRBJ1-3 | .
CASSLGGQTQETQYF | TGTGCCAGCAGTTTAGGGGGACAGACTCAAGAGACCCAGTACTTC | TRBV28 | TRBD1 | TRBJ2-5 | .
CASSPDRGPYEQYF | TGTGCTAGCAGCCCCGATAGGGGCCCATACGAGCAGTACTTC | TRBV7-7 | . | TRBJ2-7 | .
CASSEGLAGFNEQFF | TGTGCCAGCAGTGAGGGGCTAGCGGGATTTAATGAGCAGTTCTTC | TRBV2 | TRBD2 | TRBJ2-1 | once
CASGTPNQPQHF | TGTGCCAGCGGGACACCTAATCAGCCCCAGCATTTT | TRBV6-6 | . | TRBJ1-5 | .
CASSHKLAVLGIGQFF | TGCGCCAGCAGCCACAAACTAGCGGTTCTTGGTATTGGGCAGTTCTTC | TRBV4-1 | TRBD2 | TRBJ2-1 | .
CARRGQGGYGYTF | TGTGCCCGTAGGGGACAGGGCGGCTATGGCTACACCTTC | TRBV5-3 | TRBD1 | TRBJ1-2 | few